This TCR beta chain stems from a study of cytomegalovirus exposure and HLA in healthy donors. PCR involved 60 Vbeta and 13 Jbeta primers. Data came from immunoSEQ multiplex PCR; TCRdb stores just in-frame clones and leaves some out. This sample carries tens of thousands of clones, about four fifths of them seen once, and the ten largest clones take around 3.2%. The CDR3 runs 19 residues. Germline lookup yields CDR1 SGHDN and CDR2 FVKESK. V was pared by 4 bases and J by 2 bases, with 27 bases between. In the case of this clone: Its antigen remains unknown.

Notes on the study in general: Earlier results showed most TCR beta V segments being productive about 87% or about 30% of the time.

V is TRBV14 and J is TRBJ2-7; tentative D call: TRBD2 (7 bases). This receptor was taken from a woman in her twenties or thirties in good health and CMV-seronegative. The source material was PBMCs. The chain's CDR3 is CASSPLGGPALTPTYEQYF. The CDR3 bases are TGTGCCAGCAGCCCCCTCGGGGGGCCTGCGTTGACCCCTACCTACGAGCAGTACTTC.